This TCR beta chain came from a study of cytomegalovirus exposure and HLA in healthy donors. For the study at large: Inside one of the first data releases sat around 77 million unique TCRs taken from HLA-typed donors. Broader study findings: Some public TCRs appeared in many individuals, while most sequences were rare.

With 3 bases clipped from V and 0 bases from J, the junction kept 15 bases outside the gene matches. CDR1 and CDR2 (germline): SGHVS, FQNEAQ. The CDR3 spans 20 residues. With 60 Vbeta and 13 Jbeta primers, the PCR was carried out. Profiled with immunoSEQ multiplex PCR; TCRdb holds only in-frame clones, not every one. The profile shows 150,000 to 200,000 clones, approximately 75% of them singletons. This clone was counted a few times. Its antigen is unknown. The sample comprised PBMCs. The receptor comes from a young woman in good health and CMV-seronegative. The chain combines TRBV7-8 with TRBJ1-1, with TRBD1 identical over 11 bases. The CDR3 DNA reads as TGTGCCAGCAGCTTGGACAGGGGGCTCCTATCTTACAATATGAACACTGAAGCTTTCTTT. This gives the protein CASSLDRGLLSYNMNTEAFF.